What follows are 30 T cell receptor beta chains derived from one specimen sequenced in a study of CD8 T cells in ankylosing spondylitis. In TCRdb, the 5' RACE reads were re-called with MiXCR into one record per CDR3 protein. The sample contains hundreds of thousands of distinct CDR3 sequences, around 25% of which appear only once. Sequencing used blood, either unsorted or a sorted T cell fraction (not recorded which). The receptors here all came from a male donor with ankylosing spondylitis or in good health (not recorded which).

J is TRBJ1-1 and V is TRBV20-1; maybe TRBD1 (5 bases). The CDR3 spans 13 residues. Germline loops: CDR1 DFQATT, CDR2 SNEGSKA (reference sequence). V was cut by 3 bases and J by 4 bases, with 12 bases left in between. The CDR3 DNA is TGCAGTGCTAGCGGGGGGGAGGGCACTGAAGCTTTCTTT. It yields the protein CSASGGEGTEAFF.

The V gene is TRBV29-1, the J gene TRBJ2-5, with 8 bases aligning to TRBD2. This CDR3 has 13 residues. CDR1 is SQVTM, CDR2 ANQGSEA, per germline. J was trimmed by 5 bases and V by 7 bases; bases with no gene match: 9. CDR3 coding DNA: TGCAGCGCAATTCCAGCGGGAGTTGAGACCCAGTACTTC. It yields the protein CSAIPAGVETQYF.

This chain joins TRBV18 and TRBJ2-1; TRBD1 matches at 7 bases. CDR1 is KGHSH, CDR2 LQKENI, per germline. This CDR3 region has 16 residues. Unmatched junction bases numbered 5, after V lost 3 bases and J lost 0 bases. CDR3 DNA: TGTGCCAGCTCACCCCTCAGGGGGAACTCCTACAATGAGCAGTTCTTC. Its translation is CASSPLRGNSYNEQFF.

This clonotype was found once. A much more abundant neighbour one base away suggests this may be a read error. The rearrangement joins TRBV3-1 to TRBJ1-3; 7 bases are shared with TRBD1. Germline assignment: CDR1 LGHDT and CDR2 YNNKEL (reference sequence). CDR3 size: 16 residues. CDR3 DNA sequence: TGTGCCAGCAGCCAAGATCCAGGGGGAGCTGGAAGCACCATATATTTT. This sequence encodes CASSQDPGGAGSTIYF.

This clonotype was recorded at least ten times. V is TRBV12-3 or TRBV12-4 and J is TRBJ1-5; D gene uncertain. V was shortened by 6 bases and J by 7 bases, with 13 bases between the two germline ends. This CDR3 spans 13 amino acids. The CDR3 coding sequence is TGTGCCAGCAGCGTGGGAACCATCCAGCCCCAGCATTTT. Encoded protein: CASSVGTIQPQHF.

The table lists this clonotype with many counts. This chain links TRBV5-1 with TRBJ2-3; 12 positions match TRBD2. The CDR3 is made up of 16 amino acids. CDR1 and CDR2 from the germline V gene are SGHRS and YFSETQ. Trimming removed 4 bases from V and 7 bases from J; junction bases left unmatched: 10. Written as DNA, the CDR3 is TGCGCCAGCAGCCCCTCACTAGCGGGAGGCCCCAATACGCAGTATTTT. It codes for CASSPSLAGGPNTQYF.

This chain links TRBV7-9 with TRBJ1-6; 7 bases align to TRBD1. With 7 bases clipped from V and 4 bases from J, the junction kept 10 bases outside the gene matches. From germline, CDR1 is SEHNR and CDR2 FQNEAQ (reference sequence). The CDR3 is made up of 16 amino acids. In DNA form, the CDR3 reads TGTGCCAGCAACCGACAGGGTGTACTATATAATTCACCCCTCCACTTT. This sequence encodes CASNRQGVLYNSPLHF.

The chain couples TRBV12-3 or TRBV12-4 to TRBJ2-5, with a weak D call TRBD1 (5 bases). V was clipped by 7 bases and J by 4 bases, with 13 bases between them. The CDR3 sequence is 13 residues long. The CDR3 loop reads CASNIQGAETQYF. For the CDR3, the DNA is TGTGCCAGCAACATCCAGGGCGCAGAGACCCAGTACTTC.

This clonotype was seen only a few times. This chain links TRBV20-1 with TRBJ1-2, with 8 bases matching TRBD1. Germline V gives CDR1 DFQATT, CDR2 SNEGSKA (reference sequence). CDR3 length: 17 residues. J lost 0 bases, V lost 6 bases, and 15 bases had no gene match. The CDR3 region is CSAKGREDRATNYGYTF. The CDR3 nucleotides are TGCAGTGCCAAGGGCCGAGAGGACAGGGCTACTAACTATGGCTACACCTTC.

This clonotype was found a few times. The chain recombines TRBV15 with TRBJ2-5; D gene ambiguous. The germline CDR1 and CDR2 sequences are LNHNV and YYDKDF (reference sequence). This CDR3 contains 17 residues. Trimming left V 1 base short and J 1 base short, with 16 bases between. CDR3 residues: CATSRAGRRLGQETQYF. Here the CDR3 DNA reads TGTGCCACCAGCAGAGCAGGACGACGGCTAGGCCAAGAGACCCAGTACTTC.

The table lists this clonotype with many counts. V gene TRBV12-3 or TRBV12-4 combines with J gene TRBJ1-5, with unresolved D. Trimming removed 8 bases from V and 6 bases from J, with 8 bases in between. The CDR3 is made up of 11 amino acids. The CDR3 sequence: CASGGIQPQHF. The CDR3 region has the DNA TGTGCCAGCGGAGGGATTCAGCCCCAGCATTTT.

This clonotype has a handful of counts. The chain carries TRBV29-1 and TRBJ2-3; tentatively, D is TRBD1 (5 bases). Trimming took off 5 bases at V and 4 bases at J, with 10 bases between the two ends. Germline values: CDR1 SQVTM, CDR2 ANQGSEA. The CDR3 consists of 12 residues. CDR3 sequence reads: CSVRQGADTQYF. In nucleotides, the CDR3 is TGCAGCGTTAGGCAGGGCGCAGATACGCAGTATTTT.

At least ten counts were recorded for this clonotype. The V and J genes are TRBV2 and TRBJ2-5; D not resolved. Germline V gene data show CDR1 as SNHLY and CDR2 as FYNNEI. Trimming removed 0 bases from V and 7 bases from J, with 6 bases in between. The CDR3 is 12 amino acids. In nucleotides, the CDR3 is TGTGCCAGCAGTGAAGCGCGCCGGACCCAGTACTTC. It translates to CASSEARRTQYF.

This clonotype was seen repeatedly, ten times or more. This chain connects TRBV5-5 to TRBJ2-1; 9 nucleotides align to TRBD1. V was pared by 4 bases and J by 5 bases, with 7 bases of the junction left unmatched. The CDR3 length is 15 residues. Germline V gene lookup returns CDR1 SGHKS and CDR2 YYEKEE (reference sequence). CDR3 bases: TGTGCCAGCAGCGTATCCGGGACAGGGCACAATGAGCAGTTCTTC. Amino acid sequence: CASSVSGTGHNEQFF.

This clonotype has a handful of counts. The chain recombines TRBV20-1 with TRBJ2-3; 10 bases map to TRBD2. The germline gives CDR1 DFQATT, CDR2 SNEGSKA (reference sequence). Losses at the gene ends were 3 bases for V and 4 bases for J; bases not matched to a gene: 1. The CDR3 runs 13 residues. This CDR3 reads CSARGLAPDTQYF. The CDR3 DNA follows: TGCAGTGCTAGGGGACTAGCGCCAGATACGCAGTATTTT.

This clonotype appeared a single time. The chain couples TRBV20-1 to TRBJ2-7; D possibly matches TRBD1 or TRBD2 (7 bases each). The V end lost 3 bases, the J end lost 2 bases, and 14 bases lay between the germline ends. There are 14 residues in the CDR3. CDR1 is DFQATT, CDR2 SNEGSKA, per germline (reference sequence). Here the CDR3 reads CSASSRGGAYEQYF. The DNA of the CDR3 is TGCAGTGCTAGTTCCAGGGGGGGCGCCTACGAGCAGTACTTC.

In this sample, this clonotype turned up many times. The gene calls are TRBV7-2 and TRBJ2-5; D is unclear. The CDR3 has 13 amino acids. V dropped 1 base and J dropped 5 bases, with 8 bases sitting between them. CDR1 SGHTA and CDR2 FQGNSA come from the germline V gene. CDR3 DNA sequence: TGTGCCAGCAGCTTAGGGAGTAGGGAGACCCAGTACTTC. Translating gives CASSLGSRETQYF.

The gene calls are TRBV12-3 or TRBV12-4 and TRBJ2-3; 12 bases match TRBD2. The V segment lost 6 bases and the J segment 4 bases; nucleotides outside the gene matches: 2. This CDR3 is built from 14 residues. In nucleotides, the CDR3 is TGTGCCAGCAGACTAGCGGGAGGTGCAGATACGCAGTATTTT. Its protein product is CASRLAGGADTQYF.

This clonotype has at least ten counts. The chain uses TRBV12-3 or TRBV12-4 and TRBJ2-2; unclear D gene. This CDR3 spans 17 amino acids. Deletions cut 2 bases from V and 1 base from J, with 14 bases between. The CDR3 coding sequence is TGTGCCAGCAGTTTACGTTGGGCGCAGGTGAACACCGGGGAGCTGTTTTTT. Amino acids: CASSLRWAQVNTGELFF.

There are many counts of this clonotype. CDR3 coding DNA: TGTGCCAGCAGCGCCCCGAACAGGGGTAGTACTGAAGCTTTCTTT. It yields the protein CASSAPNRGSTEAFF. The genes are TRBV5-6 and TRBJ1-1; 7 positions agree with TRBD1. The V gene's germline CDR1 is SGHDT and CDR2 YYEEEE. The CDR3 consists of 15 residues. V was pared by 4 bases and J by 5 bases, with 11 bases of the junction left unmatched.

This clonotype was detected many times. The genes are TRBV27 and TRBJ2-1; 11 nucleotides match TRBD2. Germline-derived CDR1 and CDR2 are MNHEY and SMNVEV (reference sequence). Trimming removed 3 bases from V and 10 bases from J; junction bases left unmatched: 11. The CDR3 sequence is 16 residues long. The DNA of the CDR3 is TGTGCCAGCAGTTTTGGAACTAGCGGGAGTGTTAGGGAGCAGTTCTTC. Its protein is CASSFGTSGSVREQFF.

This clonotype has a handful of counts. V gene TRBV20-1 combines with J gene TRBJ2-1; no firm D call. Germline V gene lookup returns CDR1 DFQATT and CDR2 SNEGSKA (reference sequence). The CDR3 has 14 residues. Trimming took 3 bases from V and 2 from J, leaving 11 bases between them. The CDR3: CSARELGTYNEQFF. The CDR3 nucleotides read TGCAGTGCTAGGGAGCTAGGTACCTACAATGAGCAGTTCTTC.

This clonotype was found many times. The V call is TRBV24-1, the J call TRBJ2-1, with 7 nucleotides matching TRBD1. The J segment lost 5 bases and the V segment lost 4 bases, leaving 13 bases of the junction unmatched. CDR3 length: 17 amino acids. From germline, CDR1 is KGHDR and CDR2 SFDVKD. The CDR3 DNA follows: TGTGCCACCAGTGACCCACGACAGGGAACGTCCCACAATGAGCAGTTCTTC. Its protein is CATSDPRQGTSHNEQFF.

This clonotype was recorded at least ten times. V and J are TRBV27 and TRBJ1-5, with 10 bases that match TRBD1. With 6 bases clipped from V and 4 bases from J, the junction kept 15 bases outside the gene matches. CDR3 length: 18 residues. The germline gives CDR1 MNHEY, CDR2 SMNVEV (reference sequence). CDR3 nucleotide sequence: TGTGCCAGCAGCCCCCCCGGGACAGGGGTCTCGGGGAATCAGCCCCAGCATTTT. Its translation is CASSPPGTGVSGNQPQHF.

This clonotype was seen many times. In nucleotides, the CDR3 is TGTGCCAGCAGTTTATCGGGCGGGGAGCTGTTTTTT. Encoded protein: CASSLSGGELFF. The chain couples TRBV28 to TRBJ2-2; no clear D gene. Germline V gives CDR1 MDHEN, CDR2 SYDVKM. Trimming shortened V by 1 base and J by 7 bases, and 4 bases separated the two germline ends. The CDR3 contains 12 residues.

This clonotype has at least ten counts. The chain is built from TRBV5-1 and TRBJ2-3; TRBD1 is a possible D gene (6 bases). V was shortened by 0 bases and J by 2 bases, with 13 bases between the two germline ends. CDR1 and CDR2 (germline): SGHRS, YFSETQ. The CDR3 is made up of 16 amino acids. CDR3 coding DNA: TGCGCCAGCAGCTTGGCGGGCAGGGGTTTCACAGATACGCAGTATTTT. This translates into CASSLAGRGFTDTQYF.

The gene calls are TRBV20-1 and TRBJ2-2; 12 bases align to TRBD2. The V and J ends lost 6 bases and 4 bases, in that order; junction bases with no gene match: 3. Germline lookup yields CDR1 DFQATT and CDR2 SNEGSKA (reference sequence). The CDR3 covers 14 residues. The CDR3: CSAPSGRVTGELFF. CDR3 DNA sequence: TGCAGTGCGCCTAGCGGGAGGGTCACCGGGGAGCTGTTTTTT.

This clonotype was counted between two and nine times. This rearrangement joins TRBV5-6 to TRBJ1-2; no definite D call. The germline V gene has CDR1 SGHDT and CDR2 YYEEEE. CDR3 length equals 14 residues. Trimming pared 4 bases from V and 4 bases from J, leaving 14 bases between. The CDR3 sequence: CASSQMTMAYGYTF. Here the CDR3 DNA reads TGTGCCAGCAGCCAAATGACCATGGCCTATGGCTACACCTTC.

This clonotype was observed at least ten times. The chain uses TRBV20-1 and TRBJ2-1, with TRBD2 as a possible D gene (5 bases). V was shortened by 5 bases and J by 5 bases, with 7 bases between the two germline ends. CDR3 size: 11 residues. Germline V lookup: CDR1 DFQATT, CDR2 SNEGSKA (reference sequence). This chain's CDR3 is CSASGNNEQFF. CDR3 nucleotides: TGCAGTGCTTCGGGAAACAATGAGCAGTTCTTC.

In this sample, this clonotype turned up many times. The chain employs TRBV7-2 and TRBJ2-7; D ambiguous. V was shortened by 1 base and J by 4 bases, with 8 bases between the two germline ends. The CDR3 has 13 residues. Germline CDR1 reads SGHTA; CDR2 reads FQGNSA. The CDR3, as DNA: TGTGCCAGCAGCTTAGAGCTCCGATACGAGCAGTACTTC. Its protein is CASSLELRYEQYF. Complete variable domain (other parts from reference TRBV7-2 and TRBJ2-7): GAGVSQSPSNKVTEKGKDVELRCDPISGHTALYWYRQSLGQGLEFLIYFQGNSAPDKSGLPSDRFSAERTGGSVSTLTIQRTQQEDSAVYLCASSLELRYEQYFGPGTRLTVT.